These 25 T cell receptor beta chains share one sample of origin, sequenced in a study of cytomegalovirus exposure and HLA in healthy donors. The PCR was carried out with 60 Vbeta primers and 13 Jbeta primers. Some clones are missing from TCRdb's copy, which holds only in-frame ones; the method was immunoSEQ multiplex PCR. The sample holds 110,000 or so clones, about 76% seen once. Sequences were obtained from PBMCs. The receptor source for this set is a woman aged 25 to 39 in good health and CMV-seronegative.

The rearrangement joins TRBV27 to TRBJ2-1; 13 bases align to TRBD2. The junction had 5 bases not matched to a gene; V was cut back by 6 bases and J by 3 bases. CDR1 and CDR2 (germline): MNHEY, SMNVEV (reference sequence). The CDR3 is 16 residues long. The CDR3 loop is CASRRTSGSLYNEQFF. DNA for the CDR3: TGTGCCAGCAGACGGACTAGCGGGAGTCTCTACAATGAGCAGTTCTTC.

This chain uses TRBV5-5 with TRBJ2-7; TRBD2 matches at 9 bases. J gave up 3 bases and V 7 bases, and 11 bases lay outside the gene matches. The CDR3 spans 15 residues. Germline assignment: CDR1 SGHKS and CDR2 YYEKEE (reference sequence). CDR3 nucleotide sequence: TGTGCCAGCCAAGATAGCGGGAGTGTCTTCTACGAGCAGTACTTC. It translates to CASQDSGSVFYEQYF.

The V call is TRBV4-3, the J call TRBJ2-5; TRBD1 agrees at 9 bases. The CDR3 has 16 amino acids. The ends lost 1 base at V and 4 bases at J; junction bases unmatched: 7. CDR1 LGHNA and CDR2 YSLEER come from the germline V gene. The chain's CDR3 is CASSQGSGTGIETQYF. CDR3 in DNA: TGCGCCAGCAGCCAAGGGTCTGGGACAGGGATAGAGACCCAGTACTTC.

The rearrangement joins TRBV2 to TRBJ2-6; unclear D gene. Trimming stripped 3 bases from V and 0 bases from J, with 9 bases between. Germline V gene sequence: CDR1 SNHLY, CDR2 FYNNEI. There are 16 residues in the CDR3. The CDR3 region is CASSEQALSGANVLTF. CDR3 bases: TGTGCCAGCAGTGAGCAGGCGCTCTCTGGGGCCAACGTCCTGACTTTC.

The rearrangement uses TRBV25-1 and TRBJ2-2, with 10 bases lining up with TRBD2. V shed 1 base and J 8 bases; nucleotides not matched to a gene: 7. The CDR3 loop spans 16 amino acids. CDR1 is MGHDK, CDR2 SYGVNS, per germline. The chain's CDR3 is CASSESSGRDIGELFF. The CDR3 DNA follows: TGTGCCAGCAGTGAATCCAGCGGGAGGGACATAGGGGAGCTGTTTTTT. The complete variable domain, with remaining parts taken from reference TRBV25-1 and TRBJ2-2, reads EADIYQTPRYLVIGTGKKITLECSQTMGHDKMYWYQQDPGMELHLIHYSYGVNSTEKGDLSSESTVSRIRTEHFPLTLESARPSHTSQYLCASSESSGRDIGELFFGEGSRLTVL.

The chain combines TRBV23-1 with TRBJ2-1, with a possible D match to TRBD2 (6 bases). TRBV23-1 is classed as an ORF, of uncertain function. The CDR3 spans 18 residues. The CDR3 bases are TGCGACCCTCCCCCTCCTTGGAAAGGGAGGAAGGGAAGCGATGAGCAGTTCTTC. Its protein is CDPPPPWKGRKGSDEQFF.

The chain recombines TRBV28 with TRBJ1-1; 8 nucleotides agree with TRBD1. CDR1 and CDR2 from the germline V gene are MDHEN and SYDVKM. The CDR3 consists of 16 residues. V was pared by 6 bases and J by 4 bases, with 13 bases of the junction left unmatched. CDR3 bases: TGTGCCAGCAGGGTCAGGGGGCGATCCGGGAGCACTGAAGCTTTCTTT. Residues: CASRVRGRSGSTEAFF.

The rearrangement joins TRBV5-4 to TRBJ1-2, with a weak D call TRBD1 (5 bases). V lost 0 bases and J lost 4, with 13 bases in between. Germline CDR1 SGHNT, CDR2 YYREEE (reference sequence). This CDR3 has 15 residues. CDR3 DNA sequence: TGTGCCAGCAGCTTGGTTGGGGGGTTGGGCTATGGCTACACCTTC. Residues: CASSLVGGLGYGYTF. Full variable domain (rest looked up from reference TRBV5-4 and TRBJ1-2): ETGVTQSPTHLIKTRGQQVTLRCSSQSGHNTVSWYQQALGQGPQFIFQYYREEENGRGNFPPRFSGLQFPNYSSELNVNALELDDSALYLCASSLVGGLGYGYTFGSGTRLTVV.

This clone has only a few counts. DNA for the CDR3: TGTGCCAGCAGCCAAGAAAGCGGGAGCTCCTACAATGAGCAGTTCTTC. Residues: CASSQESGSSYNEQFF. The V gene is TRBV4-2, the J gene TRBJ2-1; TRBD2 agrees at 8 bases. The V gene end was trimmed by 0 bases and the J gene end by 0 bases; junction bases not matched to a gene: 1. Germline V CDR1 and CDR2: LGHNA, YNFKEQ. The CDR3 runs to 16 residues.

This rearrangement joins TRBV7-2 to TRBJ2-3, with 9 bases that match TRBD2. The V segment lost 7 bases and the J segment 0 bases; nucleotides outside the gene matches: 11. CDR1 is SGHTA and CDR2 is FQGNSA in the germline V gene. This CDR3 spans 17 amino acids. CDR3: CASTLPRGGVSTDTQYF. The CDR3 DNA follows: TGTGCCAGCACCCTCCCGCGGGGGGGAGTTAGCACAGATACGCAGTATTTT.

The table lists this clone with a few counts. This sequence joins TRBV19 and TRBJ1-1; D not resolved. The CDR3 length is 14 residues. Germline assignment: CDR1 LNHDA and CDR2 SQIVND (reference sequence). Deletions cut 3 bases from V and 1 base from J, with 9 bases between. The chain's CDR3 is CASSMRNGNTEAFF. The CDR3 DNA reads as TGTGCCAGTAGTATGAGGAACGGGAACACTGAAGCTTTCTTT.

J is TRBJ1-3 and V is TRBV7-9; D not certain. The V end lost 3 bases, the J end lost 11 bases, and 14 bases lay between the germline ends. The CDR3 is 13 amino acids. From germline, CDR1 is SEHNR and CDR2 FQNEAQ (reference sequence). CDR3 in DNA: TGTGCCAGCAGCTTGAACCGGGTTGAAGCCATATATTTT. Translating it yields CASSLNRVEAIYF. Supplemented by reference TRBV7-9 and TRBJ1-3, the full variable domain reads DTGVSQNPRHKITKRGQNVTFRCDPISEHNRLYWYRQTLGQGPEFLTYFQNEAQLEKSRLLSDRFSAERPKGSFSTLEIQRTEQGDSAMYLCASSLNRVEAIYFGEGSWLTVV.

The V call is TRBV6-5, the J call TRBJ2-1; TRBD2 might be the D (5 bases). The CDR3 length is 13 residues. V gave up 7 bases and J gave up 2 bases, with 9 bases separating them. The germline V gene has CDR1 MNHEY and CDR2 SVGAGI. The CDR3 sequence: CASTRGAYNEQFF. Here the CDR3 DNA reads TGTGCCAGCACCCGGGGAGCCTACAATGAGCAGTTCTTC.

The chain joins TRBV11-2 to TRBJ2-3; possible D gene TRBD2, 5 bases. This CDR3 is 15 amino acids long. Germline V gene sequence: CDR1 SGHAT, CDR2 FQNNGV. Trimming removed 4 bases from V and 2 bases from J, with 13 bases in between. The CDR3 region is CASSSRGPSTDTQYF. The CDR3 nucleotides read TGTGCCAGCAGCTCTAGAGGGCCTTCCACAGATACGCAGTATTTT.

The V gene is TRBV19, the J gene TRBJ2-3; 7 bases align to TRBD2. The CDR3 spans 16 residues. V trimming: 4 bases; J trimming: 4 bases; junction bases outside the gene matches: 11. The germline CDR1 and CDR2 sequences are LNHDA and SQIVND (reference sequence). The CDR3 DNA is TGTGCCAGTAGTACTCAGGGAGGGCCAGGCGCAGATACGCAGTATTTT. Amino acid sequence: CASSTQGGPGADTQYF.

This clone was counted a few times. The chain joins TRBV7-2 to TRBJ2-1; D might be TRBD1 (6 bases). CDR1 is SGHTA and CDR2 is FQGNSA in the germline V gene. CDR3 length equals 14 residues. Deletions cut 2 bases from V and 10 bases from J, with 15 bases between. The CDR3 sequence is CASSLLPDRPEQFF. CDR3 nucleotides: TGTGCCAGCAGCTTACTCCCCGACAGGCCGGAGCAGTTCTTC. The full variable domain, rest sourced from reference TRBV7-2 and TRBJ2-1, is GAGVSQSPSNKVTEKGKDVELRCDPISGHTALYWYRQSLGQGLEFLIYFQGNSAPDKSGLPSDRFSAERTGGSVSTLTIQRTQQEDSAVYLCASSLLPDRPEQFFGPGTRLTVL.

The V and J genes are TRBV6-1 and TRBJ2-3; D possibly corresponds to TRBD1 (5 bases). CDR1 is MNHNS and CDR2 is SASEGT in the germline V gene. The CDR3 spans 15 residues. The V and J ends lost 6 bases and 2 bases respectively, with 15 bases between them. The CDR3 bases are TGTGCCAGCAGCCCCCAGCCGACAGTCACAGATACGCAGTATTTT. Protein product: CASSPQPTVTDTQYF.

A single count supports this clone. The genes are TRBV7-2 and TRBJ2-2, with a weak D call TRBD2 (6 bases). Trimming left V 2 bases short and J 0 bases short, with 7 bases between. This CDR3 comprises 15 residues. Germline V gene lookup returns CDR1 SGHTA and CDR2 FQGNSA. The CDR3 is CASSLRTTNTGELFF. CDR3 DNA sequence: TGTGCCAGCAGCTTAAGGACTACGAACACCGGGGAGCTGTTTTTT.

This clone has only one observation. The DNA of the CDR3 is TGTGCCAGCAGCGTCGGACTAGCGGGCTACGAGCAGTACTTC. This translates into CASSVGLAGYEQYF. V and J are TRBV11-2 and TRBJ2-7; 11 nucleotides match TRBD2. V gave up 5 bases and J gave up 3 bases; unmatched junction bases: 3. CDR3 length: 14 amino acids. The germline V gene has CDR1 SGHAT and CDR2 FQNNGV.

J is TRBJ2-3 and V is TRBV4-1; 7 positions agree with TRBD2. V was pared by 0 bases and J by 4 bases, with 10 bases of the junction left unmatched. CDR3 length: 17 residues. Germline CDR1 is MGHRA and CDR2 is YSYEKL. The CDR3 region has the DNA TGCGCCAGCAGCCAAGATGGCCCAGCGGGAATCCCAGATACGCAGTATTTT. Translated: CASSQDGPAGIPDTQYF.

Only one count was recorded for this clone. This chain links TRBV5-4 with TRBJ1-2, with a weak D call TRBD1 (5 bases). V was cut by 4 bases and J by 8 bases, with 21 bases left in between. This CDR3 has 15 residues. CDR1 SGHNT and CDR2 YYREEE come from the germline V gene (reference sequence). DNA of the CDR3: TGTGCCAGCAGCACCTGGGGGGTCGGGACTTCGGGCTACACCTTC. It translates to CASSTWGVGTSGYTF.

The chain employs TRBV5-1 and TRBJ1-6; possible D gene TRBD1, 5 bases. CDR3 length: 15 residues. Trimming removed 0 bases from V and 5 bases from J, with 9 bases in between. Per the germline V gene, CDR1 is SGHRS and CDR2 is YFSETQ. The CDR3 here is CASSLEGINNSPLHF. The CDR3 DNA sequence: TGCGCCAGCAGCTTGGAGGGGATAAATAATTCACCCCTCCACTTT.

The gene calls are TRBV11-1 and TRBJ2-1, with unresolved D. CDR3 size: 13 residues. With 3 bases removed from V and 7 bases from J, the gap between germline ends came to 10 bases. Germline V gene lookup returns CDR1 SGHAT and CDR2 FQDESV (reference sequence). The CDR3 sequence is CASSFPHTNEQFF. CDR3 bases: TGTGCCAGCAGCTTCCCGCATACAAATGAGCAGTTCTTC.

V is TRBV5-4 and J is TRBJ1-2; 8 bases agree with TRBD1. Germline values: CDR1 SGHNT, CDR2 YYREEE (reference sequence). CDR3 size: 13 residues. V gave up 4 bases and J gave up 6 bases; unmatched junction bases: 5. For the CDR3, the DNA is TGTGCCAGCAGCCATCCACAGGGGGATGGCTACACCTTC. Amino acid sequence: CASSHPQGDGYTF.

The gene calls are TRBV6-4 and TRBJ1-3; 9 nucleotides match TRBD1. The ends lost 2 bases at V and 4 bases at J; junction bases unmatched: 12. CDR3 size: 18 residues. CDR1 MRHNA and CDR2 SNTAGT come from the germline V gene. CDR3 loop: CASSDRPPQGAKGNTIYF. The CDR3 nucleotides read TGTGCCAGCAGTGACCGACCTCCACAGGGGGCGAAAGGAAACACCATATATTTT.